Described below is a single T cell receptor (beta chain) sequence and its context. Its antigen is currently unknown. This entry comes from a study of shared clonotypes between healthy human individuals. General observations from the study: For naive CD4 cells, roughly 4.6% of clonotypes were shared across a few donors.

An even split of each subset's genomic DNA across several immunoSEQ plates was performed. Generated by immunoSEQ multiplex PCR, the TCRdb table keeps only in-frame clones and is missing some. The profile shows about 1 million clones, 60% to 80% of them singletons. The origin of this receptor is a young man in good health. The source material was memory CD4+ T cells sorted from blood. Subset: CD45RA-negative fraction.

The CDR3 DNA follows: TGTGCCACCCTCCCCGGGGCTTATAATTCACCCCTCCACTTT. It specifies CATLPGAYNSPLHF. This chain connects TRBV28 to TRBJ1-6, with a tentative D call TRBD1 (5 bases). Germline V gene sequence: CDR1 MDHEN, CDR2 SYDVKM. The V end lost 10 bases, the J end lost 4 bases, and 14 bases lay between the germline ends. The CDR3 consists of 14 residues.